The clone carrying this TCR beta chain came up a few times. Antigen unknown. The sample belongs to a study of molecular identifiers for immune sequencing clone quantification. General study results and limits: The study found clones above 20 RNA copies held over 98% of effector molecules and under 1% in naive cells.

Germline lookup yields CDR1 SGHVS and CDR2 FNYEAQ. The junction had 8 bases not matched to a gene; V was cut back by 5 bases and J by 0 bases. The CDR3 totals 16 residues. TCRdb re-called the PCR reads with MiXCR, one entry per CDR3 protein. The sample has over 600,000 distinct CDR3 sequences; just under 20% are singletons. This TCR was sampled from a human donor in good health. Some libraries in this study had Jurkat cell RNA spiked in. Sequencing was done on a sample of naive CD8+ T cells from blood, with Jurkat cell RNA spiked in. Regarding subset: FACS-sorted CD8+CD4-CCR7+CD45RA+ naive T cells. The chain is built from TRBV7-6 and TRBJ2-7; TRBD1 matches 9 bases. The CDR3: CASSQGPTGGSYEQYF. The CDR3, as DNA: TGTGCCAGCAGCCAGGGACCGACAGGGGGCTCCTACGAGCAGTACTTC.